The text below deals with one TCR beta chain. Data came from immunoSEQ multiplex PCR; TCRdb stores just in-frame clones and leaves some out. Here the sample spans about 50,000 clones, more than 70% being singletons. This CDR3 comprises 18 residues. Germline values: CDR1 LGHNA, CDR2 YNFKEQ. With 0 bases removed from V and 4 bases from J, the gap between germline ends came to 21 bases. This record belongs to a study of blood T cell repertoires in COVID-19. Study-level background: The cDNA or gDNA used as material had been derived from T cells, B-cell-depleted T cells, or PBMCs.

Sequenced sample: peripheral blood. The sequence was collected from a woman older than 75 with acute or convalescent COVID-19. The chain recombines TRBV4-2 with TRBJ1-1; D is perhaps TRBD1 (6 bases). For the CDR3, the DNA is TGTGCCAGCAGCCAAGATAGAGGAGCGAGGGGCAGGGGCACTGAAGCTTTCTTT. It yields the protein CASSQDRGARGRGTEAFF.